This TCR beta chain emerged from a study of T cell repertoires in cytomegalovirus infection. Overall study context: Public TCR beta signatures were indicative of both CMV infection and a matching HLA type.

Study results and caveats: The ex vivo response was dominated by HLA-C-restricted CMV-specific TCR beta clonotypes. Cumulated frequencies of public TCR beta families served to identify carriers of CMV plus the relevant HLA.

Concerning this clonotype: The antigen remains unidentified.

TCRdb re-analysed the reads in MiXCR, keeping a single row per CDR3 protein. The data show around 490,000 distinct CDR3 sequences, less than 30% seen once. The source material was PBMCs. The source is a human donor in good health (CMV status not recorded). Some clones in this sample may be carry-over from other donors' samples.

The CDR3, as DNA: TGTGCCAGCAACCCGACTGTGTGGTCCTACAATGAGCAGTTCTTC. This translates into CASNPTVWSYNEQFF. The chain employs TRBV5-6 and TRBJ2-1; D is ambiguous. Trimming cost V 6 bases and J 1 base, with 14 bases left between them. This CDR3 has 15 amino acids. Germline V CDR1 and CDR2: SGHDT, YYEEEE.